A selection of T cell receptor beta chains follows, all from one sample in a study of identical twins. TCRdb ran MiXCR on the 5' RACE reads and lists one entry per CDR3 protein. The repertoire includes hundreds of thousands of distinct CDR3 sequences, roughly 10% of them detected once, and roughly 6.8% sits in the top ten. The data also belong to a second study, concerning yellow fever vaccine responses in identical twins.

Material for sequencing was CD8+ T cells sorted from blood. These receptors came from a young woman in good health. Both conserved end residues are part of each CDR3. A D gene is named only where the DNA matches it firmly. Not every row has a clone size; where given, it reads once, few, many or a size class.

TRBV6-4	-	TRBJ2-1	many	TGTGCCAGCAGTGACTCTGGACAACACAATGAGCAGTTCTTC	CASSDSGQHNEQFF
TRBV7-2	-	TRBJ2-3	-	TGTGCCAGCAGCCAAAGTTTGACAGAAGATACGCAGTATTTT	CASSQSLTEDTQYF
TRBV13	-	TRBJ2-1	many	TGTGCCAGCAGCTTAGAGGGGGACAATGAGCAGTTCTTC	CASSLEGDNEQFF
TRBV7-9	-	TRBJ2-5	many	TGTGCCAGCTCAACTCCCGGGGGGACCCAGTACTTC	CASSTPGGTQYF
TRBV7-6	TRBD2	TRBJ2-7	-	TGTGCCAGCAGCTTAGAAGCGGGCGGGGGGGCGTACGAGCAGTACTTC	CASSLEAGGGAYEQYF
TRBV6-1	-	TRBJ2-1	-	TGTGCCAGCAGTGAGGAAACCGGGGGACACAATGAGCAGTTCTTC	CASSEETGGHNEQFF
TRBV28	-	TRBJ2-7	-	TGTGCCAGCTCCAATAGACTCTCCTACGAGCAGTACTTC	CASSNRLSYEQYF
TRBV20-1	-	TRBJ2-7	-	TGCAGTGCTAGCGAAAGGGACTTACGTCCTTACGAGCAGTACTTC	CSASERDLRPYEQYF
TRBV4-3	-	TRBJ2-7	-	TGCGCCAGCAGCCAAGATCTTGGGGCAGGTATAGCCTACGAGCAGTACTTC	CASSQDLGAGIAYEQYF
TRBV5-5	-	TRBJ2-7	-	TGTGCCAGCAGCACCACCGGGATGGCCTACGAGCAGTACTTC	CASSTTGMAYEQYF
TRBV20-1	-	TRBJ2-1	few	TGCAGTGCTAGGTTCGGGGGGCCCTACAATGAGCAGTTCTTC	CSARFGGPYNEQFF
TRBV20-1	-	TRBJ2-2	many	TGCAGTGCTAGTCTTGCCGGAAACACCGGGGAGCTGTTTTTT	CSASLAGNTGELFF
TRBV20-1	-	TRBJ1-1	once	TGCAGTGCTAGACAGCAGGGAGGCGCTGAAGCTTTCTTT	CSARQQGGAEAFF
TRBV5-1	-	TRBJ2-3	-	TGCGCCAGCAGCTTCCCCACCGGGGTTGGAGATACGCAGTATTTT	CASSFPTGVGDTQYF
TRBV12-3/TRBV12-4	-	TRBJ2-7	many	TGTGCCAGCAGTGTCACAGCCGCCTACGAGCAGTACTTC	CASSVTAAYEQYF
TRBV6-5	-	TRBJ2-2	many	TGTGCCAGCAGTTACTCGGTGGGGGTCGGGGAGCTGTTTTTT	CASSYSVGVGELFF
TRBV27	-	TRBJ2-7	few	TGTGCCAGCAGTATGAGGGCCGAGCAGTACTTC	CASSMRAEQYF
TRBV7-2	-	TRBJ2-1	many	TGTGCCAGCAGCCTCTGGGCCCTAAATGAGCAGTTCTTC	CASSLWALNEQFF
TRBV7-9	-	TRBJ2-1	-	TGTGCCAGCAGCCCAACTAAAAATGAGCAGTTCTTC	CASSPTKNEQFF
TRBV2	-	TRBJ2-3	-	TGTGCCAGCAGTGAACCAAAATCAGGGGCGACAGATACGCAGTATTTT	CASSEPKSGATDTQYF
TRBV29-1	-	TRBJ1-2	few	TGCAGCCTGGAGGGGCTCTATGGCTACACCTTC	CSLEGLYGYTF
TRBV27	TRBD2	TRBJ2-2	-	TGTGCCAGCAGCCCTGAAGCTAGCGGGAGCCTCGGGGAGCTGTTTTTT	CASSPEASGSLGELFF
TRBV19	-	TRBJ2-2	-	TGTGCCAGTACGGTCATACTAGTTCGCCCGAACAACACCGGGGAGCTGTTTTTT	CASTVILVRPNNTGELFF
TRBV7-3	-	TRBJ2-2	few	TGTGCCAGCAGCCCTACGGCCCTGTACGACACCGGGGAGCTGTTTTTT	CASSPTALYDTGELFF